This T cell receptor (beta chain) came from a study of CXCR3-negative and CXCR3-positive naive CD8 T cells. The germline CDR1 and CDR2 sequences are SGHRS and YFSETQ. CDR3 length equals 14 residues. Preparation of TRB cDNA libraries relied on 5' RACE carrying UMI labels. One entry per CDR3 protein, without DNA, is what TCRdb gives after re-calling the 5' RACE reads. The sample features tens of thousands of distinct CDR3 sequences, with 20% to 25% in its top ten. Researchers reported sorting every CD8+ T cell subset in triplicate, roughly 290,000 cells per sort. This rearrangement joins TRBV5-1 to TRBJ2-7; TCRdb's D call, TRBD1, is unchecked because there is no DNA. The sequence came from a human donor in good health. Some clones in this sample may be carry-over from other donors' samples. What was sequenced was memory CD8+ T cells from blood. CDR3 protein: CASSLLQGDYEQYF.